This T cell receptor (beta chain) was documented in a study of cytomegalovirus exposure and HLA in healthy donors. Overall study: Ancestry clustering placed around four fifths of under 450 genotyped donors in the Caucasian-associated cluster.

The V gene's germline CDR1 is LNHDA and CDR2 SQIVND (reference sequence). J gave up 5 bases and V 3 bases, and 14 bases lay outside the gene matches. The length of the CDR3 is 17 residues. This PCR relied on a set of 60 Vbeta primers and 13 Jbeta primers. In the study's own analysis: Approximately 86 million unique TCR beta chains, 9 million to 11 million shared, were counted in a later analysis. Sequenced by immunoSEQ multiplex PCR; TCRdb stores in-frame clones only, minus some. The V and J calls and clone size come from that table; D and trimming were worked out from the DNA. Of 200,000 or so clones detected, 80% to 85% appear once; the ten largest clones hold about 0.25%. In regard to this clone: As yet, its antigen is unknown.

Study-level results: With further analysis later on, most CMV-associated TCR beta chains appeared HLA-restricted. Follow-up analysis found HLA locus-dependent TCR association rates, highest for DRB1 and lowest for HLA-C.

This TCR was sampled from a boy aged 10-17 years in good health and CMV-seronegative. The sample consisted of PBMCs. The genes are TRBV19 and TRBJ1-2; 8 bases agree with TRBD1. CDR3: CASSIPARTGINYGYTF. The CDR3 bases are TGTGCCAGTAGTATTCCGGCGAGGACAGGGATTAATTATGGCTACACCTTC.